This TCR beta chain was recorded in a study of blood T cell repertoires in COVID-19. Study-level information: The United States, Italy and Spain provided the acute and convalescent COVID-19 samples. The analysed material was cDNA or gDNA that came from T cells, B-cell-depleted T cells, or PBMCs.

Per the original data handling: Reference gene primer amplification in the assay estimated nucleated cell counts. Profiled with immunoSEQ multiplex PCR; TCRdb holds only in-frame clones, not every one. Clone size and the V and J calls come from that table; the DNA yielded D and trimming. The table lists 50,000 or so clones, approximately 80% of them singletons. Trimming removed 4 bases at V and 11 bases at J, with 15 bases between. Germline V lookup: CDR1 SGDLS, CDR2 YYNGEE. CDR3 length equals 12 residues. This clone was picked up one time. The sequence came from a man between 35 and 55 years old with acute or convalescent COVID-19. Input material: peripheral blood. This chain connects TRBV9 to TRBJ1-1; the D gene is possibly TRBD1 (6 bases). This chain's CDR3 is CASSQPRGRAFF. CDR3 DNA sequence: TGTGCCAGCAGCCAACCCAGGGGTAGGGCTTTCTTT. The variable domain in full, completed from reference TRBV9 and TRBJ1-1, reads DSGVTQTPKHLITATGQRVTLRCSPRSGDLSVYWYQQSLDQGLQFLIQYYNGEERAKGNILERFSAQQFPDLHSELNLSSLELGDSALYFCASSQPRGRAFFGQGTRLTVV.